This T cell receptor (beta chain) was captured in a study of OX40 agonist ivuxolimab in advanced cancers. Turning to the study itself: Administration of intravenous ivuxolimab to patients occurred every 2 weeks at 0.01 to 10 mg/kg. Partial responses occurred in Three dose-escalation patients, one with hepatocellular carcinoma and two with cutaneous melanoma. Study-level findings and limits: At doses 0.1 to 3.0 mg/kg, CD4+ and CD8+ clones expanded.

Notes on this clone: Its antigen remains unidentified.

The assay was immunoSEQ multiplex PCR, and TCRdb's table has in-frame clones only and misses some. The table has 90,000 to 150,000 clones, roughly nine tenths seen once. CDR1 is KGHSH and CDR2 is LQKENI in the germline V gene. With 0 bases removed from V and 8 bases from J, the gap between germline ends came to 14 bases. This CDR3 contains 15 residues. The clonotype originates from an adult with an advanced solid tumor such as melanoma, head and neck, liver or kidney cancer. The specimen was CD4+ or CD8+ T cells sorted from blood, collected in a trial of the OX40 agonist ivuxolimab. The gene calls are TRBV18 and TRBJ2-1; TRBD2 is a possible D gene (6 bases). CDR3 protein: CASSPPVQEGDEQFF. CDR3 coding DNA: TGTGCCAGCTCACCACCGGTCCAGGAGGGCGATGAGCAGTTCTTC.